This T cell receptor beta chain stems from a study of CD8 T cells in ankylosing spondylitis. This clonotype was seen only a few times. Its antigen is currently unknown. The CDR3 is 11 amino acids. Between the trimmed V and J ends, which lost 2 bases and 12 bases, there was a span of 5 bases. From germline, CDR1 is SGHVS and CDR2 FNYEAQ. Study-wide points: With a CD8+ phenotype, disease-linked clones were relatively rare in peripheral blood. Blood from ankylosing spondylitis patients appeared to carry a characteristic roughly 8-variant TCR beta motif. There were earlier reports of some motif variants in reactive arthritis synovial fluid and blood.

Making the TCR beta libraries involved quantitative 5'-RACE with molecular barcodes. TCRdb ran MiXCR on the 5' RACE reads and lists one entry per CDR3 protein. The sample shows around 890,000 distinct CDR3 sequences, roughly 12% of them seen only once. The sequencing sample was made of blood, either unsorted or a sorted T cell fraction (not recorded which). This TCR derives from a male donor with ankylosing spondylitis. This chain connects TRBV7-6 to TRBJ1-6, with no clear D. In DNA form, the CDR3 reads TGTGCCAGCAGCTTAAGTAAACCCCTCCACTTT. It is translated as CASSLSKPLHF.